This T cell receptor beta chain was recorded in a study of T cell changes during pregnancy in multiple sclerosis. Generated by immunoSEQ multiplex PCR, the TCRdb table keeps only in-frame clones and is missing some. Among 35,000 to 50,000 clones listed, 90% were seen once. This clone was recorded only once. V was cut by 5 bases and J by 3 bases, with 24 bases left in between. Germline-derived CDR1 and CDR2 are SSHAT and FNYEAQ (reference sequence). The CDR3 sequence is 18 residues long. V is TRBV7-7 and J is TRBJ2-3; D might be TRBD2 (6 bases). The origin of this receptor is a female donor with multiple sclerosis, enrolled in a pregnancy study. Sequencing used CD8+ T cells from peripheral blood mononuclear cells, obtained in the third trimester of pregnancy. The CDR3 loop is CASSPPSGPRGATDTQYF. The CDR3 DNA is TGTGCCAGCAGCCCCCCCTCGGGGCCGCGGGGTGCGACAGATACGCAGTATTTT.